This entry describes one T cell receptor (beta chain). Antigen specificity is unknown. This record comes from a study of blood T cells in healthy people across ages. Findings and caveats of the study: The CMV status of each donor remained undetermined, and this could have confounded shifts in expanded clonotypes.

The authors ran a second PCR of 7 to 11 cycles using a sample-barcoded 5' primer and a J-beta primer mix. TCRdb re-called the 5' RACE reads with MiXCR, one entry per CDR3 protein. The table records just over 800,000 distinct CDR3 sequences, under 80% of them present only once. The origin of this receptor is a young man in good health. The sample taken for sequencing was blood.

The chain's CDR3 is CASSHPSTDNEQFF. The CDR3 nucleotides read TGTGCCAGCAGCCACCCCTCGACGGACAATGAGCAGTTCTTC. The V call is TRBV7-2, the J call TRBJ2-1; no clear D. CDR1 SGHTA and CDR2 FQGNSA come from the germline V gene. There are 14 residues in the CDR3. Trimming left V 5 bases short and J 5 bases short, with 13 bases between.